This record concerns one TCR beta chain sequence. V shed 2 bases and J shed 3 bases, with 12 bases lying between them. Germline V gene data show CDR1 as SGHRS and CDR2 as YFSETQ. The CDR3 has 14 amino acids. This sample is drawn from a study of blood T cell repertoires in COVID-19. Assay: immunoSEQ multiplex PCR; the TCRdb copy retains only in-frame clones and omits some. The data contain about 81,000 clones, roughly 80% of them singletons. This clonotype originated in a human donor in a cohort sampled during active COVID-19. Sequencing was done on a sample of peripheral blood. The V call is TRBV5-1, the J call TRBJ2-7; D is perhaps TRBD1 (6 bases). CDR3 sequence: CASSFDRLFYEQYF. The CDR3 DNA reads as TGCGCCAGCAGCTTTGACAGGCTGTTCTACGAGCAGTACTTC.